This TCR beta chain is from a study of blood T cell repertoires in COVID-19. Sequencing was performed with immunoSEQ multiplex PCR; in TCRdb, only in-frame clones are kept and a portion is missing. The table includes over 250,000 clones, about 90% detected once. The V and J ends lost 6 bases and 16 bases, in that order; junction bases with no gene match: 12. The CDR3 has 13 residues. Germline loops: CDR1 MNHEY, CDR2 SMNVEV (reference sequence). The rearrangement uses TRBV27 and TRBJ1-4, with TRBD1 identical over 9 bases. Material: peripheral blood. The sequence came from a woman between 45 and 65 years old with acute or convalescent COVID-19. CDR3 loop: CASSADRGDLRFF. CDR3 nucleotides: TGTGCCAGCAGCGCCGACAGGGGGGATCTAAGGTTTTTT.